This TCR beta chain was identified during a study of regulatory T cells in long-lasting Graves disease. HTBI primers from iRepertoire and Arm-PCR of CDR3 regions yielded the TCR beta libraries. TCRdb passed the multiplex PCR reads through MiXCR, listing each CDR3 protein once. The sample includes about 220,000 distinct CDR3 sequences, roughly 19% of them seen just once. Regarding time point: newly diagnosed GD, antithyroid drugs for less than 3 months. Scientists built the TCR library using RNA that was extracted from PBMCs. The source of the patients was an endocrinology department in Xi'an, China. This same sample was also taken into another study, of T cells in Graves' hyperthyroidism and ophthalmopathy. From that study: A set of HTBI primers served as the primers for a first-round RT-PCR of the TCR CDR3. The authors' 13 V-J model separated ophthalmopathy from stable hyperthyroidism. Prediction of ophthalmopathy progression came a median 6.5 months pre-onset.

This receptor was obtained from a woman between 25 and 40 years old with Graves disease. The input for sequencing was peripheral blood mononuclear cells (PBMCs), taken at new diagnosis, from a patient treated with antithyroid drugs.

The CDR3 DNA is TGTGCCAGCAGTTTAATCCTAGCGGAACCTTTCCCGGATACGCAGTATTTT. It yields the protein CASSLILAEPFPDTQYF. The gene calls are TRBV28 and TRBJ2-3; TRBD2 matches 7 bases. The germline V gene has CDR1 MDHEN and CDR2 SYDVKM. V shed 2 bases, J shed 6 bases, and the junction held 14 bases outside the gene matches. The CDR3 sequence is 17 residues long. The full variable domain, with the rest looked up from reference TRBV28 and TRBJ2-3, is DVKVTQSSRYLVKRTGEKVFLECVQDMDHENMFWYRQDPGLGLRLIYFSYDVKMKEKGDIPEGYSVSREKKERFSLILESASTNQTSMYLCASSLILAEPFPDTQYFGPGTRLTVL.